The clone carrying this TCR beta chain was picked up a small number of times. Antigen: not known. The sequencing template was cDNA reverse transcribed from extracted RNA. Sequencing used immunoSEQ multiplex PCR; TCRdb keeps in-frame clones, though not all of them. This table holds over 200,000 clones, 55% to 70% found once. The sample's treatment: oral pan-JAK inhibitor, 5-10 mg twice daily. The data were taken from a study of CD8+ T cells in alopecia areata. For the study at large: The drug, oral tofacitinib, was given to treated patients at 5 to 10 mg twice daily.

The trim removed 6 bases at V and 4 bases at J, leaving 3 bases unmatched. The CDR3 covers 13 residues. Germline values: CDR1 SQVTM, CDR2 ANQGSEA. Study-wide findings and caveats: Normal skin's resident alphabeta T cells are sequenced alongside lesional scalp T cells.

Source: CD4+ T cells sorted from blood, taken at week 4, from a patient treated with tofacitinib. The clonotype comes from a human donor with alopecia areata. The chain combines TRBV29-1 with TRBJ2-2; 9 bases align to TRBD1. The CDR3 nucleotides are TGCAGCGTCGGACAGGGGCTCACCGGGGAGCTGTTTTTT. It translates to CSVGQGLTGELFF.